This T cell receptor (beta chain) derives from a study of cytomegalovirus exposure and HLA in healthy donors. Findings and limits, study-wide: Associated with HLA alleles at 0.05 false discovery rate in a later analysis were around 15,000 TCR beta sequences.

Turning to this clone: Its antigen remains unidentified.

Germline CDR1 and CDR2: ENHRY and SYGVKD. The CDR3 loop spans 14 amino acids. The trim removed 3 bases at V and 3 bases at J, leaving 3 bases unmatched. A multiplex PCR was run with 60 Vbeta primers and 13 Jbeta primers. Sequencing was performed with immunoSEQ multiplex PCR; in TCRdb, only in-frame clones are kept and a portion is missing. The sample comprises around 130,000 clones, 79% of which are singletons, and roughly 2% rests with the top ten. The sequenced material came from PBMCs. This clonotype was sampled from a man younger than 35 in good health and CMV-seronegative. V is TRBV10-3 and J is TRBJ1-2; 8 bases are shared with TRBD1. CDR3 in amino acids: CAISEQGDYYGYTF. In DNA, the CDR3 is TGTGCCATCAGTGAACAGGGGGACTACTATGGCTACACCTTC.